One sample yielded the 2 T cell receptor beta chains listed below, sequenced in a study of PD-L1 blockade in urothelial cancer. Using immunoSEQ multiplex PCR, the repertoire was profiled, and TCRdb retains in-frame clones only, with some absent. This sample has roughly 17,000 clones; approximately 90% occur once, and the top ten carry approximately 12%. As to time point: pretreatment peripheral blood. The sample in question was PBMCs, obtained around atezolizumab (anti-PD-L1) treatment. These TCRs come from a man between 65 and 79 years old with urothelial cancer.

The CDR3 DNA is TGTGCCAGCAGCTTGGCAGGGAACACTGAAGCTTTCTTT. Translation gives CASSLAGNTEAFF. The gene calls are TRBV5-4 and TRBJ1-1, with D uncertain. This CDR3 contains 13 residues. V lost 0 bases to trimming and J lost 1 base, with 4 bases between them. From germline, CDR1 is SGHNT and CDR2 YYREEE (reference sequence).

The V call is TRBV6-6, the J call TRBJ1-5; 9 bases map to TRBD1. With V trimmed by 5 bases and J by 6 bases, 11 bases remained unmatched. Germline values: CDR1 MNHNY, CDR2 SVGAGI (reference sequence). The CDR3 sequence is 16 residues long. This CDR3 is CASSPSSGTGIQPQHF. The CDR3, as DNA: TGTGCCAGCAGTCCTAGTTCCGGGACAGGGATTCAGCCCCAGCATTTT.